This T cell receptor (beta chain) was identified during a study of cytomegalovirus exposure and HLA in healthy donors. Study-wide findings and caveats: Some segments of the V type, notably TRBV6-2 and TRBV6-3, were excluded as indistinguishable. Earlier analysis found most TCR beta V segments productive about 90% or about 30% of the time. Judged likely to be a sequencing artifact was a cluster of highly shared sequence variants.

PCR primers comprised 60 Vbeta and 13 Jbeta primers. Produced via immunoSEQ multiplex PCR; TCRdb's table is partial and in-frame only. Of about 120,000 clones in the sample, 75% are singletons; the top ten hold just under 3%. Though probably carrying unrecorded immune exposures, donors were nominally healthy at sampling. Germline CDR1 KGHSH, CDR2 LQKENI. The ends were cut back, 3 bases at V and 2 bases at J, with 14 bases in the middle. The CDR3 has 15 amino acids. For this clone: What it binds is not known.

The source of this sequence is a middle-aged woman in good health and CMV-seropositive. The sample comprised PBMCs. This chain links TRBV18 with TRBJ2-7; a possible D gene is TRBD1 (6 bases). The CDR3 DNA sequence: TGTGCCAGCTCACCTACCGGGACACCAGCCTACGAGCAGTACTTC. Protein sequence: CASSPTGTPAYEQYF.